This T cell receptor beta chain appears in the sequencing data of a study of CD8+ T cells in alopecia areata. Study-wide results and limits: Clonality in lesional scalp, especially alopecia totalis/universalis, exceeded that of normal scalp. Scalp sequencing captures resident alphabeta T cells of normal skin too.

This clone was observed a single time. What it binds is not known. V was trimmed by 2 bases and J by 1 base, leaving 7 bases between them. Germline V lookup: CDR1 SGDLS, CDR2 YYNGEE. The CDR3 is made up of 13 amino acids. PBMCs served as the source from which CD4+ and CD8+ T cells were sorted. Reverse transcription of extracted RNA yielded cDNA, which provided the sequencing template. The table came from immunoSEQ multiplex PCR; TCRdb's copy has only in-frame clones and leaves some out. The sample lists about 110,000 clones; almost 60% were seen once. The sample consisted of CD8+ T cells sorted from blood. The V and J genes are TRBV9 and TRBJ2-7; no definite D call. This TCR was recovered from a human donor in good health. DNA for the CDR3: TGTGCCAGCAGCGTTGATGATTCCTACGAGCAGTACTTC. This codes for CASSVDDSYEQYF.